This T cell receptor beta chain was profiled in a study of blood T cell repertoires in COVID-19 (dated by TCRdb to 2020 to 2021). In terms of the full investigation: The collaborator samples originated in the United States, Italy and Spain and spanned the acute and convalescent phases of COVID-19. The material from the prospective study consisted of cDNA or gDNA derived from T cells, B-cell-depleted T cells, or PBMCs. Deeply sampled blood TCRbeta repertoires from subjects exposed to, actively infected with, or recovered from COVID-19 were included in the dataset. The repertoires were released in a freely available public database meant as a resource for research on the immune response to SARS-CoV-2. Samples came from the ongoing ImmuneRACE study (first 160 participants) plus 1,254 subjects from 6 global collaborators. A de-identified subject ID, COVID-19 status, age in years and sex were almost always included in the sample metadata. Where available, HLA class I and class II types were obtained from metadata supplied by the sample provider rather than from assay-based typing. General conclusions and limits of the study: Clinical and demographic metadata were provided uncurated, with the amount varying by source and participant.

TCRbeta CDR3 regions were amplified from genomic DNA by means of the immunoSEQ Assay, a bias-controlled multiplex PCR. The paper's processing steps were these. The number of nucleated cells in each sample was estimated from the amplification of reference gene primers within the assay. Sequence reads were collapsed and filtered to measure the absolute abundance of every unique TCRbeta CDR3 rearrangement. For each sample, productive Simpson clonality was calculated as the square root of Simpson's diversity index across productive rearrangements. TCRdb mirrors the immuneACCESS table, restricted to in-frame sequences. Some clones are absent from its copies; in checked studies, under half trace to an unresolved V gene, and the reason for the others is unknown. Clonal size and the V and J genes are those of that table, whereas D and trimming came from the DNA. The sample has some 530,000 clones on record, approximately 91% of them singletons. Just over 8% of the sample rests with the top ten.

Via the germline V gene, CDR1 is SGHVS and CDR2 FNYEAQ. Trimming leaves V shorter by 5 bases and J shorter by 4 bases, with the junction holding 12 bases beyond the gene matches. The CDR3 contains 16 residues, cysteine and phenylalanine counted. Only the CDR3 region is kept as DNA, spanning 48 bases read in frame from base 1. This clone was observed a few times. Its antigen has not been determined. There are no base qualities to consult, and no much larger clone falls within one base. In the prospective study, participants were roughly 18 to 95 years old, resided in approximately 22 geographic areas of the United States, and were enrolled through a virtual design. In the prospective study, cohorts were assigned on the basis of participant-reported clinical history obtained from a screening survey and a study questionnaire. Recovered participants in ImmuneRACE Cohort 3 were defined as having two consecutive negative NP/OP PCR tests, clearance from a healthcare professional, or resolution of symptoms. In the prospective study, mobile phlebotomists collected whole blood, serum and a nasopharyngeal or oropharyngeal swab from each participant. Additional blood draws and questionnaires over an approximately two-month period could optionally be provided by prospective study participants. Before DNA extraction, blood samples from the prospective study were shipped at room temperature or frozen.

The specimen sequenced was PBMCs or T cells enriched from blood (not recorded which). The TCR sequence derives from a woman in her sixties who had recovered from COVID-19. The rearrangement joined TRBV7-6 to TRBJ2-3, and 7 junction bases match TRBD1. The CDR3: CASSPTTGWGADTQYF. Here is the DNA: TGTGCCAGCAGCCCGACGACAGGGTGGGGCGCAGATACGCAGTATTTT.